This T cell receptor (beta chain) was identified during a study of CD8 T cells in Susac syndrome. Study-wide background: Susac syndrome patients were untreated, on corticosteroids with some adding intravenous immunoglobulin, or on intravenous immunoglobulin only.

After removal of 1 base from V and 5 bases from J, the junction contained 8 bases not matched to a gene. Germline CDR1 is SGHRS and CDR2 is YFSETQ. The CDR3 covers 16 residues. TEMRA cells were FACS-enriched, unlike CD8+ and CD4+ T cells, which were negatively isolated. It was with random hexamers that roughly 0.5 to 1 ug RNA was reverse transcribed. TCRdb recomputed calls from the immunoSEQ multiplex PCR reads with MiXCR, one row per CDR3 protein. The table lists approximately 210,000 distinct CDR3 sequences, about 95% of them singletons. The rearrangement links TRBV5-1 to TRBJ2-4; 8 nucleotides line up with TRBD1. This TCR was recovered from a human donor with Susac syndrome. The sequencing sample was made of CD4+ T cells from PBMCs. The CDR3 DNA sequence: TGCGCCAGCAGCTTGTTCGCCGGGACAGGAGAAAACATTCAGTACTTC. Protein product: CASSLFAGTGENIQYF.